This T cell receptor beta chain is drawn from a study of blood T cell repertoires in COVID-19. Turning to the study itself: Samples came from the United States, Italy and Spain, spanning acute and convalescent COVID-19.

Method: immunoSEQ multiplex PCR; TCRdb's copy keeps in-frame clones and lacks some. Of tens of thousands of clones listed, roughly 84% are singletons. Seattle participants joined during active infection and were tracked over time. The sample comprised peripheral blood. The receptor was derived from a man aged 25-45 years with COVID-19, enrolled during active disease.

For the CDR3, the DNA is TGTGCCAGCAGCCAAGGACAGGGGAGAACCTACAATGAGCAGTTCTTC. Translating it yields CASSQGQGRTYNEQFF. The chain couples TRBV14 to TRBJ2-1; 8 positions agree with TRBD1. V lost 1 base, J lost 2 bases, and 4 bases stayed unmatched. This CDR3 has 16 amino acids. Germline V CDR1 and CDR2: SGHDN, FVKESK.